These 11 T cell receptor beta chains originate from one sample sequenced in a study of cytomegalovirus exposure and HLA in healthy donors. PCR employed 60 Vbeta and 13 Jbeta primers. TCRdb's table, derived via immunoSEQ multiplex PCR, lists solely in-frame clones and lacks some. In the table there are 150,000 to 200,000 clones, more than 75% of which are singletons. Source material: PBMCs. All receptors derive from a man in his forties in good health and CMV-seronegative.

The chain links TRBV5-1 to TRBJ2-7, with a tentative D call TRBD2 (6 bases). This CDR3 spans 15 amino acids. Germline assignment: CDR1 SGHRS and CDR2 YFSETQ. V gave up 0 bases and J gave up 0 bases, with 10 bases separating them. The CDR3 here is CASSLGAGSSYEQYF. The CDR3 nucleotides are TGCGCCAGCAGCTTGGGGGCGGGGAGCTCCTACGAGCAGTACTTC.

The chain uses TRBV2 and TRBJ1-2; possible D gene TRBD1, 5 bases. The CDR3 has 14 amino acids. Germline V lookup: CDR1 SNHLY, CDR2 FYNNEI. With 7 bases removed from V and 0 bases from J, the gap between germline ends came to 12 bases. CDR3 sequence: CASTGDGSNYGYTF. Here the CDR3 DNA reads TGTGCCAGCACGGGGGACGGGTCTAACTATGGCTACACCTTC.

In its sample, this clone was seen once. Within the sample, other DNA sequences also encode this same CDR3. This chain connects TRBV7-8 to TRBJ2-7, with 14 bases matching TRBD2. V lost 3 bases and J lost 6; bases outside the gene matches: 13. The CDR3 is made up of 18 amino acids. Germline V lookup: CDR1 SGHVS, CDR2 FQNEAQ. CDR3 protein: CASSLGTSGGRSLGEQYF. The CDR3 DNA sequence: TGTGCCAGCAGCTTGGGGACTAGCGGGGGTAGGTCATTGGGCGAGCAGTACTTC.

The CDR3 bases are TGTGCCAGCAGTAGGAGGGAGACCCAGTACTTC. The encoded protein is CASSRRETQYF. V gene TRBV27 combines with J gene TRBJ2-5, with D possibly TRBD2 on 5 matching bases. Trimming took off 5 bases at V and 5 bases at J, with 6 bases between the two ends. The CDR3 is made up of 11 amino acids. The V gene's germline CDR1 is MNHEY and CDR2 SMNVEV (reference sequence).

The gene calls are TRBV28 and TRBJ1-2, with D perhaps matching TRBD1 (5 bases). Trimming pared 6 bases from V and 2 bases from J, leaving 13 bases between. Germline loops: CDR1 MDHEN, CDR2 SYDVKM. The CDR3 extends over 14 amino acids. The CDR3 protein is CASSQTVTNYGYTF. The CDR3 nucleotides are TGTGCCAGCAGCCAGACAGTCACGAACTATGGCTACACCTTC.

The rearrangement uses TRBV6-4 and TRBJ2-3; D gene ambiguous. Trimming cost V 0 bases and J 0 bases, with 7 bases left between them. Germline lookup yields CDR1 MRHNA and CDR2 SNTAGT. The CDR3 length is 15 residues. Written as DNA, the CDR3 is TGTGCCAGCAGTGACTCGATTCGGAGCACAGATACGCAGTATTTT. Protein sequence: CASSDSIRSTDTQYF.

The J gene is TRBJ2-5, the V gene TRBV4-3, with D possibly being TRBD1 (6 bases). The CDR3 sequence is 13 residues long. With 0 bases removed from V and 9 bases from J, the gap between germline ends came to 11 bases. In germline, CDR1 is LGHNA, CDR2 YSLEER. The CDR3 protein is CASSQDRDKAQYF. The DNA of the CDR3 is TGCGCCAGCAGCCAAGATAGGGACAAGGCCCAGTACTTC.

This clone occurred a few times. The chain employs TRBV5-4 and TRBJ1-2; a weak D match, TRBD1 (5 bases). The CDR3 length is 16 residues. The germline gives CDR1 SGHNT, CDR2 YYREEE (reference sequence). Deletions cut 0 bases from V and 2 bases from J, with 14 bases between. The CDR3 DNA follows: TGTGCCAGCAGCTTGGCCGGACAAGGATTCAACTATGGCTACACCTTC. It is translated as CASSLAGQGFNYGYTF. The full variable domain, in which reference TRBV5-4 and TRBJ1-2 provide the parts outside the CDR3, is ETGVTQSPTHLIKTRGQQVTLRCSSQSGHNTVSWYQQALGQGPQFIFQYYREEENGRGNFPPRFSGLQFPNYSSELNVNALELDDSALYLCASSLAGQGFNYGYTFGSGTRLTVV.

The V call is TRBV28, the J call TRBJ2-7, with TRBD1 identical over 9 bases. After removal of 7 bases from V and 2 bases from J, the junction contained 9 bases not matched to a gene. Germline lookup yields CDR1 MDHEN and CDR2 SYDVKM. The length of the CDR3 is 15 residues. The CDR3 protein is CASNIQGAFTYEQYF. The CDR3 DNA reads TGTGCCAGCAACATACAGGGGGCCTTCACCTACGAGCAGTACTTC.

This chain joins TRBV5-1 and TRBJ2-2; 10 bases fit TRBD1. This CDR3 is 16 amino acids long. V trimming: 0 bases; J trimming: 4 bases; junction bases outside the gene matches: 3. CDR1 is SGHRS and CDR2 is YFSETQ in the germline V gene. The CDR3 DNA is TGCGCCAGCAGCTTGGAAGGGACAGGGGCCACCGGGGAGCTGTTTTTT. This encodes CASSLEGTGATGELFF. Complete variable domain (other parts from reference TRBV5-1 and TRBJ2-2): KAGVTQTPRYLIKTRGQQVTLSCSPISGHRSVSWYQQTPGQGLQFLFEYFSETQRNKGNFPGRFSGRQFSNSRSEMNVSTLELGDSALYLCASSLEGTGATGELFFGEGSRLTVL.

The genes are TRBV6-1 and TRBJ1-2, with TRBD1 identical over 9 bases. The germline gives CDR1 MNHNS, CDR2 SASEGT. This CDR3 spans 14 amino acids. The junction had 0 bases not matched to a gene; V was cut back by 4 bases and J by 0 bases. CDR3 sequence: CASSGDRANYGYTF. CDR3 nucleotides: TGTGCCAGCAGTGGGGACAGGGCTAACTATGGCTACACCTTC.